This TCR beta chain was recovered during a study of Ad26.COV2.S vaccination and SARS-CoV-2 variants. CDR1 is SQVTM, CDR2 ANQGSEA, per germline. Trimming removed 7 bases at V and 1 base at J, with 10 bases between. The CDR3 totals 12 residues. Clones were sequenced by immunoSEQ multiplex PCR, and TCRdb holds only the in-frame ones, with some missing. The sample consists of about 320,000 clones, 75% to 90% of them appearing once. The treatment denotes: around 19 received Ad26.COV2.S at low or high dose, single or two shots; about five received placebo; per-sample allocation not given. Collection of samples fell on day 63 after the first vaccine or placebo injection.

The origin of this receptor is a person aged 18-65 years who received the Ad26.COV2.S COVID-19 vaccine or a placebo. The material was peripheral blood, obtained in a trial of Ad26.COV2.S vaccine versus placebo. V is TRBV29-1 and J is TRBJ1-1; D call uncertain. The CDR3 nucleotides read TGCAGCGCCCAGAGGACGAACACTGAAGCTTTCTTT. This gives the protein CSAQRTNTEAFF.